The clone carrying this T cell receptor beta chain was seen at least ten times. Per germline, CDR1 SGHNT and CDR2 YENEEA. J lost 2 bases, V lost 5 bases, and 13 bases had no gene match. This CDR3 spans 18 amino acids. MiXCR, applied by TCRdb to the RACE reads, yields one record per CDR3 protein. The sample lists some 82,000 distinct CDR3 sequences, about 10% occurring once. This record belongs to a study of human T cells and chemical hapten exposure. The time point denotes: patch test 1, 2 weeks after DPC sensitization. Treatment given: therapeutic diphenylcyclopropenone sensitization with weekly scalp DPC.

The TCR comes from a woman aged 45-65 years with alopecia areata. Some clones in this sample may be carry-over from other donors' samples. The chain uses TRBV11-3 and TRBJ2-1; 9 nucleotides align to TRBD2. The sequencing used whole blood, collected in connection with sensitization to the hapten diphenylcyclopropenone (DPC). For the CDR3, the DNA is TGTGCCAGCAGCATATCCGGGACTAGCATTAAGGCCTACAATGAGCAGTTCTTC. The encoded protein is CASSISGTSIKAYNEQFF.